Below are 26 T cell receptor beta chains sequenced from a single sample in a study of shared clonotypes between healthy human individuals. The table came from immunoSEQ multiplex PCR; TCRdb's copy has only in-frame clones and leaves some out. The table records 2 million to 2.5 million clones, 92% of them present only once. The sequenced sample consisted of naive CD4+ T cells from PBMCs. This sample's subset: CD45RA+ positively selected. The receptor set was obtained from a man aged 18 to 29 in good health. Some clones in this sample may be carry-over from other donors' samples.

This clone has a handful of counts. The V call is TRBV29-1, the J call TRBJ1-1; D gene unclear. The CDR3 has 15 residues. Germline V CDR1 and CDR2: SQVTM, ANQGSEA. Trimming pared 4 bases from V and 1 base from J, leaving 16 bases between. The CDR3 protein is CSVGSFGRKNTEAFF. CDR3 sequence (DNA): TGCAGCGTTGGGAGTTTCGGACGGAAGAACACTGAAGCTTTCTTT.

This chain joins TRBV30 and TRBJ2-7, with D perhaps TRBD1 (5 bases). Germline CDR1 is GTSNPN and CDR2 is SVGIG (reference sequence). The V and J ends lost 4 bases and 5 bases respectively, with 15 bases between them. The CDR3 consists of 13 residues. DNA for the CDR3: TGTGCCTGGAATCAGTATGGGGCCCACGAGCAGTACTTC. This encodes CAWNQYGAHEQYF.

This chain links TRBV5-4 with TRBJ2-6, with 12 bases matching TRBD1. J was trimmed by 4 bases and V by 4 bases; bases with no gene match: 9. Per the germline V gene, CDR1 is SGHNT and CDR2 is YYREEE (reference sequence). The CDR3 totals 18 residues. For the CDR3, the DNA is TGTGCCAGCAGCCCAGGGACAGGGGGCCTTCCCGGGGCCAACGTCCTGACTTTC. Translated: CASSPGTGGLPGANVLTF. The variable domain in full, completed from reference TRBV5-4 and TRBJ2-6, reads ETGVTQSPTHLIKTRGQQVTLRCSSQSGHNTVSWYQQALGQGPQFIFQYYREEENGRGNFPPRFSGLQFPNYSSELNVNALELDDSALYLCASSPGTGGLPGANVLTFGAGSRLTVL.

The chain recombines TRBV18 with TRBJ1-3; 7 bases fit TRBD1. CDR3 size: 15 residues. The V gene end was trimmed by 2 bases and the J gene end by 4 bases; junction bases not matched to a gene: 5. From germline, CDR1 is KGHSH and CDR2 LQKENI. The CDR3 DNA reads as TGTGCCAGCTCACCAGTACAGGGGAACGGAAACACCATATATTTT. Amino acids: CASSPVQGNGNTIYF.

This chain connects TRBV2 to TRBJ1-2, with 11 bases fitting TRBD1. The CDR3 is 13 residues long. Per germline, CDR1 SNHLY and CDR2 FYNNEI. With 6 bases clipped from V and 4 bases from J, the junction kept 1 base outside the gene matches. DNA of the CDR3: TGTGCCAGCAGGGGGACAGGGGGCTATGGCTACACCTTC. This sequence encodes CASRGTGGYGYTF.

The genes are TRBV28 and TRBJ2-7; TRBD2 is a possible D gene (5 bases). CDR1 is MDHEN and CDR2 is SYDVKM in the germline V gene. Trimming stripped 8 bases from V and 0 bases from J, with 14 bases between. CDR3 length equals 14 residues. The CDR3 DNA reads as TGTGCCAGCGGCGGGCCGGTTCGCTCCTACGAGCAGTACTTC. Translating it yields CASGGPVRSYEQYF.

The gene calls are TRBV30 and TRBJ1-6, with D perhaps TRBD1 (5 bases). The CDR3 length is 14 residues. V lost 7 bases, J lost 6 bases, and 16 bases lay in between. Germline CDR1 GTSNPN, CDR2 SVGIG (reference sequence). For the CDR3, the DNA is TGTGCCTTCGGACAACGGGCCTCTAATTCACCCCTCCACTTT. It translates to CAFGQRASNSPLHF.

The chain couples TRBV7-3 to TRBJ2-5; 7 bases line up with TRBD1. With 1 base clipped from V and 5 bases from J, the junction kept 1 base outside the gene matches. This CDR3 spans 13 amino acids. CDR1 SGHTA and CDR2 FQGTGA come from the germline V gene. The CDR3 loop reads CASSLKGAETQYF. In DNA form, the CDR3 reads TGTGCCAGCAGCTTAAAGGGGGCTGAGACCCAGTACTTC.

The chain couples TRBV5-4 to TRBJ2-5, with D perhaps TRBD2 (6 bases). This CDR3 has 16 residues. The germline gives CDR1 SGHNT, CDR2 YYREEE (reference sequence). The V and J ends lost 6 bases and 5 bases respectively, with 23 bases between them. The CDR3 DNA reads as TGTGCCAGCAAACTTAGCTTGGCGGGGCGGGATGAGACCCAGTACTTC. It yields the protein CASKLSLAGRDETQYF.

In this sample, this clone turned up once. J is TRBJ2-1 and V is TRBV9; 9 bases are a match to TRBD1. Germline CDR1 is SGDLS and CDR2 is YYNGEE. V was pared by 4 bases and J by 3 bases, with 5 bases of the junction left unmatched. The CDR3 is 15 residues long. Here the CDR3 DNA reads TGTGCCAGCAGCTTCGGGACAGGGAGCTACAATGAGCAGTTCTTC. It codes for CASSFGTGSYNEQFF.

V is TRBV28 and J is TRBJ1-3; tentative D call: TRBD1 (6 bases). CDR1 MDHEN and CDR2 SYDVKM come from the germline V gene. The V gene lost 8 bases and the J gene lost 2 bases, with 19 bases spanning the gap. This CDR3 comprises 16 residues. This chain's CDR3 is CASQGRAGRAGNTIYF. For the CDR3, the DNA is TGTGCCAGCCAGGGGAGGGCAGGGCGCGCTGGAAACACCATATATTTT.

This rearrangement joins TRBV6-1 to TRBJ1-3; a possible D gene is TRBD1 (5 bases). From germline, CDR1 is MNHNS and CDR2 SASEGT. The CDR3 totals 16 residues. Trimming cost V 2 bases and J 0 bases, with 11 bases left between them. The CDR3 sequence: CASSELGPLSGNTIYF. CDR3 nucleotides: TGTGCCAGCAGTGAATTGGGACCCCTCTCTGGAAACACCATATATTTT.

The chain carries TRBV5-1 and TRBJ2-3, with 11 positions matching TRBD2. The V segment lost 0 bases and the J segment 4 bases; nucleotides outside the gene matches: 4. The length of the CDR3 is 16 residues. CDR1 and CDR2 (germline): SGHRS, YFSETQ. The CDR3 protein is CASSLDTSGRADTQYF. The CDR3 bases are TGCGCCAGCAGCTTGGACACTAGCGGGAGAGCAGATACGCAGTATTTT.

In its sample, this clone was seen once. CDR3 sequence (DNA): TGTGCCAGCAGTTACAGGGTTTCGTGGAAGACCCAGTACTTC. This gives the protein CASSYRVSWKTQYF. The genes are TRBV6-5 and TRBJ2-5; no reliable D call. The CDR3 has 14 amino acids. The V and J ends lost 2 bases and 6 bases respectively, with 13 bases between them. From germline, CDR1 is MNHEY and CDR2 SVGAGI.

The genes are TRBV15 and TRBJ2-2; tentatively, D is TRBD1 (5 bases). V gave up 3 bases and J gave up 2 bases, with 13 bases separating them. The CDR3 is 16 amino acids. Germline values: CDR1 LNHNV, CDR2 YYDKDF (reference sequence). CDR3 sequence reads: CATSRRTGANTGELFF. In DNA, the CDR3 is TGTGCCACCAGCAGGCGCACAGGAGCCAACACCGGGGAGCTGTTTTTT.

V and J are TRBV28 and TRBJ1-2; D is ambiguous. This CDR3 spans 12 amino acids. The germline gives CDR1 MDHEN, CDR2 SYDVKM. The ends were cut back, 6 bases at V and 6 bases at J, with 11 bases in the middle. This CDR3 is CASSPTPDGYTF. The CDR3 nucleotides read TGTGCCAGCAGCCCAACCCCAGATGGCTACACCTTC.

The DNA for the CDR3 is TGTGCCAGCAGCTTATCTGGGACAGGGACCTACGAGCAGTACTTC. Protein sequence: CASSLSGTGTYEQYF. The gene calls are TRBV11-3 and TRBJ2-7; 9 bases align to TRBD1. From germline, CDR1 is SGHNT and CDR2 YENEEA. CDR3 length: 15 residues. The ends lost 2 bases at V and 2 bases at J; junction bases unmatched: 4. The full variable domain, in which reference TRBV11-3 and TRBJ2-7 provide the parts outside the CDR3, is EAGVVQSPRYKIIEKKQPVAFWCNPISGHNTLYWYLQNLGQGPELLIRYENEEAVDDSQLPKDRFSAERLKGVDSTLKIQPAELGDSAVYLCASSLSGTGTYEQYFGPGTRLTVT.

This clone was seen only a few times. The chain uses TRBV29-1 and TRBJ2-7; TRBD2 is a possible D gene (6 bases). CDR3 length: 13 residues. From germline, CDR1 is SQVTM and CDR2 ANQGSEA. V lost 6 bases and J 3 bases, leaving 15 bases between the germline ends. CDR3 in DNA: TGCAGCGTGAGGGCGGGGTTTGACTACGAGCAGTACTTC. Residues: CSVRAGFDYEQYF.

The rearrangement uses TRBV15 and TRBJ2-5; 7 bases agree with TRBD2. Germline values: CDR1 LNHNV, CDR2 YYDKDF (reference sequence). After removal of 5 bases from V and 2 bases from J, the junction contained 8 bases not matched to a gene. The CDR3 loop spans 15 amino acids. CDR3 region: CATSGGLGGQETQYF. The CDR3 DNA reads as TGTGCCACCAGCGGAGGACTAGGTGGTCAAGAGACCCAGTACTTC.

Concerning this clone: The sample holds other DNA sequences that translate to the same CDR3. This chain connects TRBV5-1 to TRBJ1-1; a possible D gene is TRBD1 (6 bases). Trimming took 4 bases from V and 0 from J, leaving 13 bases between them. This CDR3 is 15 amino acids long. CDR1 and CDR2 from the germline V gene are SGHRS and YFSETQ. CDR3 sequence (DNA): TGCGCCAGCAGCCCCCTCGGACAGATGAACACTGAAGCTTTCTTT. It specifies CASSPLGQMNTEAFF.

This sequence joins TRBV5-1 and TRBJ1-4; 9 bases line up with TRBD1. Germline V CDR1 and CDR2: SGHRS, YFSETQ. Unmatched junction bases numbered 5, after V lost 4 bases and J lost 7 bases. The CDR3 runs to 14 residues. CDR3 DNA: TGCGCCAGCAGCCCGACAGGGGGATCTGAAAAACTGTTTTTT. Protein: CASSPTGGSEKLFF.

V and J are TRBV30 and TRBJ1-2; the D is unclear. With 6 bases removed from V and 1 base from J, the gap between germline ends came to 9 bases. Germline V gene data show CDR1 as GTSNPN and CDR2 as SVGIG (reference sequence). CDR3 length: 12 residues. The chain's CDR3 is CACKISNYGYTF. The CDR3 nucleotides read TGTGCCTGCAAAATCAGTAACTATGGCTACACCTTC.

This chain connects TRBV10-3 to TRBJ2-7; perhaps D is TRBD1 or TRBD2 (5 bases each). The germline V gene encodes CDR1 ENHRY and CDR2 SYGVKD. Trimming removed 8 bases from V and 4 bases from J, with 15 bases in between. This CDR3 has 13 amino acids. The CDR3 reads CAIRGDGGYEQYF. The CDR3 DNA is TGTGCCATCCGAGGGGACGGCGGGTACGAGCAGTACTTC.

Only one count was recorded for this clone. The chain combines TRBV30 with TRBJ2-7; possibly TRBD1 or TRBD2 for D (5 bases each). The germline V gene has CDR1 GTSNPN and CDR2 SVGIG (reference sequence). Trimming took off 3 bases at V and 3 bases at J, with 15 bases between the two ends. The CDR3 runs 14 residues. The CDR3 protein is CAWSLNRGDYEQYF. The DNA of the CDR3 is TGTGCCTGGAGCCTAAACCGGGGCGACTACGAGCAGTACTTC. The full variable domain, completed using reference TRBV30 and TRBJ2-7, is SQTIHQWPATLVQPVGSPLSLECTVEGTSNPNLYWYRQAAGRGLQLLFYSVGIGQISSEVPQNLSASRPQDRQFILSSKKLLLSDSGFYLCAWSLNRGDYEQYFGPGTRLTVT.

This sequence joins TRBV9 and TRBJ2-7; D gene uncertain. CDR1 is SGDLS and CDR2 is YYNGEE in the germline V gene. This CDR3 has 13 amino acids. V dropped 2 bases and J dropped 8 bases, with 14 bases sitting between them. In DNA, the CDR3 is TGTGCCAGCAGCGTGGGCGGATCAGGCAAGCAGTACTTC. This gives the protein CASSVGGSGKQYF.

The rearrangement uses TRBV7-9 and TRBJ1-1; D call uncertain. Between the trimmed V and J ends, which lost 1 base and 0 bases, there was a span of 9 bases. This CDR3 has 15 amino acids. The germline CDR1 and CDR2 sequences are SEHNR and FQNEAQ (reference sequence). The CDR3 bases are TGTGCCAGCAGCTTAGTGGCAGACCTGAACACTGAAGCTTTCTTT. It specifies CASSLVADLNTEAFF.